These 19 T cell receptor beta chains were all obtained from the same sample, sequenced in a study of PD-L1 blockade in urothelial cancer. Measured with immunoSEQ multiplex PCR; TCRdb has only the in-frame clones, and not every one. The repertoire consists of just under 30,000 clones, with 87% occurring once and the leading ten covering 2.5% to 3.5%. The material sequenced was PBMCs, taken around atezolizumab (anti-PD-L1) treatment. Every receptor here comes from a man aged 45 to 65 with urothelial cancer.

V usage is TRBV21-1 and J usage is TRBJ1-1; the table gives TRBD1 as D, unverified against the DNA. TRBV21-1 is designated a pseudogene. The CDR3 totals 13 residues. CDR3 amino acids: CASSSQLDRGTFF. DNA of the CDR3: TGTGCCAGCAGCTCGCAGCTGGACAGGGGGACTTTCTTT.

The CDR3 DNA reads TGTGCCAGCAGCTTATTCGCAGGGGGATTCGACCCTAAGTGGGAGACCCAGTACTTC. Protein sequence: CASSLFAGGFDPKWETQYF. V usage is TRBV11-1 and J usage is TRBJ2-5; 7 nucleotides match TRBD1. The CDR3 length is 19 residues. Losses at the gene ends were 2 bases for V and 5 bases for J; bases not matched to a gene: 20. Germline V gene sequence: CDR1 SGHAT, CDR2 FQDESV (reference sequence).

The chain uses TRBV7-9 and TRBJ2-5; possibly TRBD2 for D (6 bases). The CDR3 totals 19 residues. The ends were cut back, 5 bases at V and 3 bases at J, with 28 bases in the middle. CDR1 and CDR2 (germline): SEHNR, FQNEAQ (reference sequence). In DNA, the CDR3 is TGTGCCAGCAGCACTCTATTCCCCGGGGGAGCGGGTCTGGAAGAGACCCAGTACTTC. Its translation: CASSTLFPGGAGLEETQYF. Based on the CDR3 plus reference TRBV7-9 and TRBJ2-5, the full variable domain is DTGVSQNPRHKITKRGQNVTFRCDPISEHNRLYWYRQTLGQGPEFLTYFQNEAQLEKSRLLSDRFSAERPKGSFSTLEIQRTEQGDSAMYLCASSTLFPGGAGLEETQYFGPGTRLLVL.

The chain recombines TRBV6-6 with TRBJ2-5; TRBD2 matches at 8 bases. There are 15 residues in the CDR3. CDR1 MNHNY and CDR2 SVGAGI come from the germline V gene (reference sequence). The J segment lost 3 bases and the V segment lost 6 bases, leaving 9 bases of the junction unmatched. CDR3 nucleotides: TGTGCCAGCAGCCCTTGGGGTAGCGGGAAAGAGACCCAGTACTTC. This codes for CASSPWGSGKETQYF.

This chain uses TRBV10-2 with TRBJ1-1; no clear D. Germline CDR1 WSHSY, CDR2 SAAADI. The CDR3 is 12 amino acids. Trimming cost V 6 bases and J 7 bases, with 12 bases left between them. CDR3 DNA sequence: TGCGCCAGCAGACCGGACTTATTTGAAGCTTTCTTT. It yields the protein CASRPDLFEAFF.

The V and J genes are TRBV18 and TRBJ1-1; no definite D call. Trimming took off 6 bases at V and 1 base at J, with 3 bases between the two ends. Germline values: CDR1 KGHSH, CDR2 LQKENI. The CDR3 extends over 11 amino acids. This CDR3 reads CASSGNTEAFF. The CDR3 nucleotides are TGTGCCAGCTCCGGGAACACTGAAGCTTTCTTT. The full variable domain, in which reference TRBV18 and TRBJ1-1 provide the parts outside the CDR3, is NAGVMQNPRHLVRRRGQEARLRCSPMKGHSHVYWYRQLPEEGLKFMVYLQKENIIDESGMPKERFSAEFPKEGPSILRIQQVVRGDSAAYFCASSGNTEAFFGQGTRLTVV.

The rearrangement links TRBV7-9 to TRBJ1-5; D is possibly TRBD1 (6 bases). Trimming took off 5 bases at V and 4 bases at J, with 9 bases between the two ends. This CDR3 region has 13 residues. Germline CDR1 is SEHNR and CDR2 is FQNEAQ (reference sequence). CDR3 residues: CASSGGSNQPQHF. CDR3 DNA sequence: TGTGCCAGCAGCGGGGGCTCTAATCAGCCCCAGCATTTT.

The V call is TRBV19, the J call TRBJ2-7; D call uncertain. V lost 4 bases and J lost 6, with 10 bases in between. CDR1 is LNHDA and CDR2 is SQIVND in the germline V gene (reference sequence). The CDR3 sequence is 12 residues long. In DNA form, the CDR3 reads TGTGCCAGTAGTAAAGGCTCGGGCGAGCAGTACTTC. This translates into CASSKGSGEQYF.

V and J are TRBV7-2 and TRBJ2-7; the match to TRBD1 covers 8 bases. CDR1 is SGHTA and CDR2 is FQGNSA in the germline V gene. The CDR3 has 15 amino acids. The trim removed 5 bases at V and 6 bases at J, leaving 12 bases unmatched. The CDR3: CASSQSPGQGSEQYF. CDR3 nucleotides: TGTGCCAGCAGCCAAAGTCCAGGACAGGGAAGCGAGCAGTACTTC.

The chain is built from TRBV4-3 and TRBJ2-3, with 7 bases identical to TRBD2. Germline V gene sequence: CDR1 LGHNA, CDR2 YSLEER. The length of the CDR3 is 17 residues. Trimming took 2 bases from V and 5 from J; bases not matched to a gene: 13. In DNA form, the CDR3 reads TGCGCCAGCAGCCAATTCGTAGCGGGCGGGAGTCGAGATACGCAGTATTTT. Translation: CASSQFVAGGSRDTQYF.

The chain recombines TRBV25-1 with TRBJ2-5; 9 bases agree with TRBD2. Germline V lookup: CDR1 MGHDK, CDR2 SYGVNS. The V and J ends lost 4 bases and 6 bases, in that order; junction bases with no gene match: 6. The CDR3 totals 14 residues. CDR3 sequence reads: CASSGPGLAKTQYF. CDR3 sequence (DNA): TGTGCCAGCAGTGGTCCGGGACTAGCAAAGACCCAGTACTTC.

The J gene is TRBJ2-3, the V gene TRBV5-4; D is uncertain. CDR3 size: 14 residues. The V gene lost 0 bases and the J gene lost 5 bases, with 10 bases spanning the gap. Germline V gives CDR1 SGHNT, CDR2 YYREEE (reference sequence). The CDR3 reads CASSLDFEEDTQYF. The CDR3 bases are TGTGCCAGCAGCTTGGACTTCGAGGAAGATACGCAGTATTTT.

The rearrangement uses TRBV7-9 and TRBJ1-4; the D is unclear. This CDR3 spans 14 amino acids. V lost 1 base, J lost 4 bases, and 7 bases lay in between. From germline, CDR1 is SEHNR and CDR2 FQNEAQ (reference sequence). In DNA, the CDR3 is TGTGCCAGCAGCTTAGGAGCCATTAATGAAAAACTGTTTTTT. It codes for CASSLGAINEKLFF.

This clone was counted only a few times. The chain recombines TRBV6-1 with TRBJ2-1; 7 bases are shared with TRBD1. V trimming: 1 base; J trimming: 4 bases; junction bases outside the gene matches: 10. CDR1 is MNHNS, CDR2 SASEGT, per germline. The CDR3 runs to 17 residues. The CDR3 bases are TGTGCCAGCAGTGAAGACAAGGACAGGTTCCTGTACAATGAGCAGTTCTTC. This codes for CASSEDKDRFLYNEQFF.

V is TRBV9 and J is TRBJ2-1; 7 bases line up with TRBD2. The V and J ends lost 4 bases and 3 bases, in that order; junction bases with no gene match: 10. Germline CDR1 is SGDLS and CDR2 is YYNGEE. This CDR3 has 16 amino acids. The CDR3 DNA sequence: TGTGCCAGCAGCACCGGGACTACCCGAATCTACAATGAGCAGTTCTTC. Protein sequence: CASSTGTTRIYNEQFF.

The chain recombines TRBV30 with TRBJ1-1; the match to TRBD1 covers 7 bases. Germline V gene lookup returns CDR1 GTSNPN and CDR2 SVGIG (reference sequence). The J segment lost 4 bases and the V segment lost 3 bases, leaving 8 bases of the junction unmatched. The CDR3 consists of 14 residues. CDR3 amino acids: CAWSGDRAGTEAFF. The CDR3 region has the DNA TGTGCCTGGAGCGGAGACAGGGCGGGCACTGAAGCTTTCTTT.

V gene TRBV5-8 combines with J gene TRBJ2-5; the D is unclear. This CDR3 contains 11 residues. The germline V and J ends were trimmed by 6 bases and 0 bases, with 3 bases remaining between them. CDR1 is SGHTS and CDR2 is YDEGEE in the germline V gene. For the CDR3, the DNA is TGTGCCAGCATCAACCAAGAGACCCAGTACTTC. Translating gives CASINQETQYF.

The CDR3 DNA follows: TGTGCCAGCAGTCGGACATTTGCTGAGACCCAGTACTTC. Translating gives CASSRTFAETQYF. The rearrangement uses TRBV6-1 and TRBJ2-5; possible D gene TRBD1, 5 bases. The CDR3 runs to 13 residues. Germline CDR1 reads MNHNS; CDR2 reads SASEGT. The germline V and J ends were trimmed by 5 bases and 5 bases, with 12 bases remaining between them.

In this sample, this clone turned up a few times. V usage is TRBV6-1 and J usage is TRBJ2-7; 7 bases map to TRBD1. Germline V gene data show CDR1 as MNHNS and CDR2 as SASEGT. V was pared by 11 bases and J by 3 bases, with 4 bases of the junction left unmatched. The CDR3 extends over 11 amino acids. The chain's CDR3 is CAVRGLYEQYF. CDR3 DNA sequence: TGTGCCGTGAGGGGGCTCTACGAGCAGTACTTC.